Shown below are 21 T cell receptor beta chains from a single sample sequenced in a study of vaccination effects on CD4 cells after COVID-19. Sequencing used immunoSEQ multiplex PCR; TCRdb keeps in-frame clones, though not all of them. The sample contains approximately 31,000 clones, 70% to 75% of which appear only once. Following 10 days of culture, CD4+ T cells were isolated. Each participant was administered two doses of either the BNT162b2 or the mRNA-1273 vaccine. The antigens of these receptors remain unknown. The sequences come from CD4+ T cells from PBMCs cultured without peptide, collected after COVID-19 vaccination. The receptors come from a human donor who received a COVID-19 vaccine.

CDR3 DNA: TGTGCCAGCAGCCTACCTACTCGGGACACCTATGGCTACACCTTC. Protein product: CASSLPTRDTYGYTF. The chain joins TRBV28 to TRBJ1-2, with D perhaps matching TRBD1 (6 bases). Germline lookup yields CDR1 MDHEN and CDR2 SYDVKM. The length of the CDR3 is 15 residues. Trimming shortened V by 6 bases and J by 4 bases, and 18 bases separated the two germline ends.

The chain combines TRBV24-1 with TRBJ2-2; 9 nucleotides agree with TRBD1. Losses at the gene ends were 5 bases for V and 7 bases for J; bases not matched to a gene: 10. The CDR3 length is 16 residues. The germline V gene has CDR1 KGHDR and CDR2 SFDVKD. The chain's CDR3 is CATSGLGTGQGGELFF. The CDR3 coding sequence is TGTGCCACCAGTGGCCTCGGGACAGGGCAGGGCGGGGAGCTGTTTTTT.

The chain is built from TRBV7-2 and TRBJ2-2; 7 bases match TRBD1. This CDR3 has 14 amino acids. CDR1 and CDR2 from the germline V gene are SGHTA and FQGNSA. Trimming removed 6 bases from V and 4 bases from J; junction bases left unmatched: 5. The CDR3 is CASRTGMGTGELFF. The CDR3 coding sequence is TGTGCCAGCAGGACAGGGATGGGCACCGGGGAGCTGTTTTTT.

The V gene is TRBV4-2, the J gene TRBJ1-2, with 7 bases identical to TRBD1. The junction had 9 bases not matched to a gene; V was cut back by 0 bases and J by 5 bases. Germline V lookup: CDR1 LGHNA, CDR2 YNFKEQ. CDR3 length equals 16 residues. In nucleotides, the CDR3 is TGTGCCAGCAGCCAAGAAATAAGGACAGGAGGTTATGGCTACACCTTC. It is translated as CASSQEIRTGGYGYTF.

The rearrangement joins TRBV6-5 to TRBJ2-5; 12 bases fit TRBD1. This CDR3 is built from 15 residues. V lost 4 bases, J lost 4 bases, and 4 bases stayed unmatched. Germline V gene sequence: CDR1 MNHEY, CDR2 SVGAGI. The DNA for the CDR3 is TGTGCCAGCAGTTGGGCGGGACAGGGGGCAGAGACCCAGTACTTC. This encodes CASSWAGQGAETQYF.

The rearrangement uses TRBV6-2 or TRBV6-3 and TRBJ1-4, with no clear D. Between the trimmed V and J ends, which lost 0 bases and 8 bases, there was a span of 16 bases. The CDR3 loop spans 16 amino acids. From germline, CDR1 is MNHEY and CDR2 SVGEGT. The chain's CDR3 is CASSYSVVEGKEKLFF. The CDR3 nucleotides read TGTGCCAGCAGTTACTCGGTCGTAGAAGGGAAGGAAAAACTGTTTTTT.

The chain employs TRBV18 and TRBJ2-4, with a weak D call TRBD1 (6 bases). Trimming shortened V by 2 bases and J by 3 bases, and 14 bases separated the two germline ends. The CDR3 length is 16 residues. Germline CDR1 and CDR2: KGHSH and LQKENI. The CDR3 nucleotides read TGTGCCAGCTCACCAACGACCGGGACAAGCAAAAACATTCAGTACTTC. This encodes CASSPTTGTSKNIQYF.

The chain combines TRBV19 with TRBJ1-2; the D gene is possibly TRBD1 (6 bases). The V end was cut by 5 bases, the J end by 4 bases, with 20 bases between. The CDR3 consists of 16 residues. In germline, CDR1 is LNHDA, CDR2 SQIVND (reference sequence). DNA of the CDR3: TGTGCCAGTAGTCGCTACCGGACAGCGACTTTCTATGGCTACACCTTC. Protein product: CASSRYRTATFYGYTF.

The CDR3 DNA reads TGTGCCAGCAGTTTAGCGGGTCAGCCCCAGCATTTT. Its translation: CASSLAGQPQHF. This rearrangement joins TRBV28 to TRBJ1-5; no clear D gene. This CDR3 has 12 residues. The V end lost 2 bases, the J end lost 6 bases, and 5 bases lay between the germline ends. CDR1 and CDR2 from the germline V gene are MDHEN and SYDVKM.

The V call is TRBV6-1, the J call TRBJ1-5; D unclear. CDR1 is MNHNS and CDR2 is SASEGT in the germline V gene. This CDR3 region has 16 residues. Trimming removed 0 bases at V and 3 bases at J, with 12 bases between. CDR3 DNA sequence: TGTGCCAGCAGTGAAGCCAAGGGCAGACTCAATCAGCCCCAGCATTTT. It translates to CASSEAKGRLNQPQHF.

In this sample, this clone turned up once. The chain employs TRBV4-3 and TRBJ1-3; the match to TRBD1 covers 7 bases. From germline, CDR1 is LGHNA and CDR2 YSLEER. There are 16 residues in the CDR3. V lost 1 base, J lost 0 bases, and 3 bases stayed unmatched. The CDR3 nucleotides read TGCGCCAGCAGCCAAGCCTCAGGGGGCTCTGGAAACACCATATATTTT. Translation: CASSQASGGSGNTIYF.

The chain combines TRBV9 with TRBJ2-1; 11 bases are a match to TRBD2. V lost 3 bases to trimming and J lost 6 bases; unmatched junction nucleotides: 5. CDR3 length equals 15 residues. Germline CDR1 reads SGDLS; CDR2 reads YYNGEE. In nucleotides, the CDR3 is TGTGCCAGCAGCGGTAGCGGGGGGGCCGGCAATGAGCAGTTCTTC. It is translated as CASSGSGGAGNEQFF.

The table lists this clone with a few counts. The J gene is TRBJ2-7, the V gene TRBV19; TRBD2 might be the D (6 bases). The CDR3 consists of 12 residues. Germline V gives CDR1 LNHDA, CDR2 SQIVND (reference sequence). The ends were cut back, 5 bases at V and 4 bases at J, with 9 bases in the middle. CDR3 DNA sequence: TGTGCCAGTAGTCCAGGGAGGTACGAGCAGTACTTC. It specifies CASSPGRYEQYF. Full variable domain (missing parts from reference TRBV19 and TRBJ2-7): DGGITQSPKYLFRKEGQNVTLSCEQNLNHDAMYWYRQDPGQGLRLIYYSQIVNDFQKGDIAEGYSVSREKKESFPLTVTSAQKNPTAFYLCASSPGRYEQYFGPGTRLTVT.

Written as DNA, the CDR3 is TGTGCCAGCAGTTGGTGGAGGGGGCGAGAAATTGCAACTAATGAAAAACTGTTTTTT. It encodes CASSWWRGREIATNEKLFF. The rearrangement uses TRBV28 and TRBJ1-4; 7 nucleotides agree with TRBD1. In germline, CDR1 is MDHEN, CDR2 SYDVKM. Unmatched junction bases numbered 14, after V lost 4 bases and J lost 0 bases. The CDR3 has 19 residues.

The chain carries TRBV5-4 and TRBJ1-2; D gene uncertain. Per the germline V gene, CDR1 is SGHNT and CDR2 is YYREEE (reference sequence). CDR3 size: 16 residues. The V end was cut by 3 bases, the J end by 8 bases, with 23 bases between. CDR3 sequence: CASSSPPASPLKGYTF. DNA of the CDR3: TGTGCCAGCAGCTCCCCGCCGGCCAGTCCTTTGAAAGGCTACACCTTC.

This clone appeared once. This chain connects TRBV9 to TRBJ2-3; no definite D call. This CDR3 has 15 residues. Trimming removed 4 bases at V and 4 bases at J, with 16 bases between. CDR1 SGDLS and CDR2 YYNGEE come from the germline V gene. The CDR3 region has the DNA TGTGCCAGCAGCATCCTCTCCCAGGCGGCAGATACGCAGTATTTT. Translated, it gives CASSILSQAADTQYF.

This clone was recorded only once. The chain uses TRBV4-2 and TRBJ2-3; D is unresolved. This CDR3 comprises 13 residues. Germline V lookup: CDR1 LGHNA, CDR2 YNFKEQ. V was pared by 0 bases and J by 6 bases, with 7 bases between. Here the CDR3 DNA reads TGTGCCAGCAGCCAAGATATAGCTGATACGCAGTATTTT. This gives the protein CASSQDIADTQYF.

This clone occurred once. The chain uses TRBV6-5 and TRBJ1-1; D gene uncertain. Germline assignment: CDR1 MNHEY and CDR2 SVGAGI. The CDR3 is 14 amino acids. The V end was cut by 5 bases, the J end by 2 bases, with 12 bases between. This chain's CDR3 is CASSSAELNTEAFF. The CDR3 nucleotides read TGTGCCAGCAGTAGTGCAGAGCTCAACACTGAAGCTTTCTTT.

The chain joins TRBV3-1 (or the pseudogene TRBV3-2) to TRBJ2-3; TRBD1 is a possible D gene (6 bases). The CDR3 runs 16 residues. Germline CDR1 reads LGHDT; CDR2 reads YNNKEL (reference sequence). V dropped 2 bases and J dropped 4 bases, with 16 bases sitting between them. CDR3 region: CASSQPTLAGADTQYF. The CDR3 DNA sequence: TGTGCCAGCAGCCAACCTACCCTGGCAGGGGCAGATACGCAGTATTTT.

The chain joins TRBV27 to TRBJ1-2; 7 bases map to TRBD1. Unmatched junction bases numbered 3, after V lost 0 bases and J lost 2 bases. There are 15 residues in the CDR3. Per germline, CDR1 MNHEY and CDR2 SMNVEV (reference sequence). The CDR3 loop is CASSLSKGANYGYTF. The CDR3 DNA reads TGTGCCAGCAGTTTATCGAAGGGGGCAAACTATGGCTACACCTTC.

This rearrangement joins TRBV6-4 to TRBJ1-1; 9 bases agree with TRBD1. The CDR3 contains 17 residues. Trimming cost V 2 bases and J 4 bases; bases outside gene matches: 11. CDR1 and CDR2 (germline): MRHNA, SNTAGT. CDR3 sequence reads: CASSDPLDRGGSTEAFF. The CDR3 DNA reads TGTGCCAGCAGTGACCCCCTGGACAGGGGTGGTAGCACTGAAGCTTTCTTT.